A single sample is the source of the 32 T cell receptor beta chains below, sequenced in a study of early T cells in non-severe SARS-CoV-2 infection. TCRdb called the 5' RACE reads again in MiXCR, with one record for every CDR3 protein. The table lists approximately 70,000 distinct CDR3 sequences, about 9% of them singletons. Sequenced material: whole blood, taken at baseline. All receptors derive from an adult who was a healthcare worker with PCR-confirmed SARS-CoV-2 infection or an uninfected control (not recorded which).

This chain connects TRBV20-1 to TRBJ2-3, with a possible D match to TRBD2 (6 bases). The CDR3 sequence is 15 residues long. Germline lookup yields CDR1 DFQATT and CDR2 SNEGSKA (reference sequence). Trimming took off 3 bases at V and 1 base at J, with 14 bases between the two ends. The CDR3 DNA sequence: TGCAGTGCTAGCGGGGACTTATTGGGCACAGATACGCAGTATTTT. Translating it yields CSASGDLLGTDTQYF.

This chain joins TRBV25-1 and TRBJ2-3; D unclear. V lost 6 bases to trimming and J lost 2 bases, with 6 bases between them. This CDR3 contains 12 residues. Germline V gives CDR1 MGHDK, CDR2 SYGVNS. The CDR3 is CASSVVTDTQYF. The DNA for the CDR3 is TGTGCCAGCAGCGTCGTCACAGATACGCAGTATTTT.

The chain has TRBV6-2 or TRBV6-3 and TRBJ2-5, with 7 bases fitting TRBD1. Looked up from germline, CDR1 is MNHEY and CDR2 is SVGEGT. The junction had 12 bases not matched to a gene; V was cut back by 7 bases and J by 4 bases. CDR3 length equals 15 residues. The CDR3 nucleotides are TGTGCCAGCACCGATTTTAGGGGGCGCGGAGAGACCCAGTACTTC. Its translation: CASTDFRGRGETQYF.

This clonotype has only a few counts. V is TRBV28 and J is TRBJ1-2, with D tentatively TRBD1 (5 bases). Trimming took off 7 bases at V and 4 bases at J, with 16 bases between the two ends. Germline CDR1 reads MDHEN; CDR2 reads SYDVKM. The CDR3 runs 14 residues. The CDR3 DNA follows: TGTGCCAGCATCCGGGCGCAGGGACTCTATGGCTACACCTTC. Amino acid sequence: CASIRAQGLYGYTF.

The J gene is TRBJ2-1, the V gene TRBV9; 7 bases are shared with TRBD2. V lost 0 bases, J lost 2 bases, and 5 bases stayed unmatched. In germline, CDR1 is SGDLS, CDR2 YYNGEE. The CDR3 spans 16 residues. The DNA of the CDR3 is TGTGCCAGCAGCGTAGTTCCCGGACTAGCCTACAATGAGCAGTTCTTC. This codes for CASSVVPGLAYNEQFF.

At least ten counts were recorded for this clonotype. The chain couples TRBV20-1 to TRBJ2-1; 11 bases fit TRBD2. Trimming removed 5 bases from V and 3 bases from J; junction bases left unmatched: 9. The CDR3 extends over 16 amino acids. Germline CDR1 reads DFQATT; CDR2 reads SNEGSKA (reference sequence). The CDR3 DNA follows: TGCAGTGCTTCTCCAACTAGCGGGAGAATCTACAATGAGCAGTTCTTC. It specifies CSASPTSGRIYNEQFF.

The chain employs TRBV28 and TRBJ2-7; D uncertain. The CDR3 has 13 residues. Germline assignment: CDR1 MDHEN and CDR2 SYDVKM. V shed 5 bases and J shed 5 bases, with 13 bases lying between them. The CDR3 loop reads CASSPRTFNEQYF. CDR3 coding DNA: TGTGCCAGCAGTCCACGCACATTTAACGAGCAGTACTTC.

The rearrangement joins TRBV6-1 to TRBJ1-2; 10 bases fit TRBD1. This CDR3 is built from 14 residues. In germline, CDR1 is MNHNS, CDR2 SASEGT. The J segment lost 7 bases and the V segment lost 6 bases, leaving 8 bases of the junction unmatched. For the CDR3, the DNA is TGTGCCAGCAGCCCCCGGGGACAGGGGTCTGGCTACACCTTC. Translation: CASSPRGQGSGYTF.

The V call is TRBV7-2, the J call TRBJ2-1; 10 positions match TRBD2. This CDR3 is built from 17 residues. Germline assignment: CDR1 SGHTA and CDR2 FQGNSA. J lost 5 bases, V lost 1 base, and 8 bases had no gene match. The CDR3 reads CASSLVSGRGGDNEQFF. CDR3 DNA: TGTGCCAGCAGCTTAGTGAGCGGGAGGGGCGGAGACAATGAGCAGTTCTTC.

This chain connects TRBV28 to TRBJ1-1; D possibly corresponds to TRBD1 (6 bases). In germline, CDR1 is MDHEN, CDR2 SYDVKM. V lost 4 bases and J 10 bases, leaving 22 bases between the germline ends. CDR3 length: 15 residues. The CDR3 coding sequence is TGTGCCAGCAGTTCCCACGCCTCGGGGACAAAGGTAGCTTTCTTT. This sequence encodes CASSSHASGTKVAFF.

The chain is built from TRBV4-1 and TRBJ1-5; D may be TRBD1 (6 bases). The CDR3 consists of 16 residues. V lost 3 bases, J lost 0 bases, and 12 bases lay in between. The germline CDR1 and CDR2 sequences are MGHRA and YSYEKL. CDR3 loop: CASSHRTEGSNQPQHF. CDR3 in DNA: TGCGCCAGCAGCCACCGGACAGAGGGTAGCAATCAGCCCCAGCATTTT.

The V call is TRBV7-2, the J call TRBJ1-5, with D hard to call. Trimming shortened V by 4 bases and J by 4 bases, and 8 bases separated the two germline ends. CDR1 is SGHTA and CDR2 is FQGNSA in the germline V gene. CDR3 length: 13 residues. The DNA for the CDR3 is TGTGCCAGCAGCTCCACGGGAAATCAGCCCCAGCATTTT. Protein sequence: CASSSTGNQPQHF.

The CDR3 DNA is TGTGCCAGCACCAGCCCCGACAGGGTCACTGAAGCTTTCTTT. It encodes CASTSPDRVTEAFF. V usage is TRBV28 and J usage is TRBJ1-1, with 7 bases aligning to TRBD1. CDR3 length: 14 residues. Unmatched junction bases numbered 9, after V lost 7 bases and J lost 4 bases. Germline CDR1 reads MDHEN; CDR2 reads SYDVKM.

This clonotype was picked up many times. The J gene is TRBJ2-3, the V gene TRBV6-1, with 10 bases aligning to TRBD1. Per germline, CDR1 MNHNS and CDR2 SASEGT. Losses at the gene ends were 7 bases for V and 5 bases for J; bases not matched to a gene: 12. The CDR3 has 16 amino acids. The CDR3 DNA follows: TGTGCCAGCATACCAGTCGACAGGGGGCTTGGAGATACGCAGTATTTT. It codes for CASIPVDRGLGDTQYF.

This clonotype was observed many times. The chain couples TRBV10-3 to TRBJ2-1; 10 positions agree with TRBD2. The CDR3 is made up of 16 amino acids. From germline, CDR1 is ENHRY and CDR2 SYGVKD. V trimming: 5 bases; J trimming: 4 bases; junction bases outside the gene matches: 8. CDR3 bases: TGTGCCATCAGTTGGACTAGCGGAACCTTATACAATGAGCAGTTCTTC. Protein product: CAISWTSGTLYNEQFF.

The rearrangement uses TRBV28 and TRBJ2-3; D uncertain. Trimming pared 2 bases from V and 6 bases from J, leaving 12 bases between. The CDR3 length is 14 residues. In germline, CDR1 is MDHEN, CDR2 SYDVKM. CDR3 region: CASSLPTPTDTQYF. The DNA of the CDR3 is TGTGCCAGCAGTTTACCTACCCCCACGGATACGCAGTATTTT.

This clonotype was found a few times. The V call is TRBV28, the J call TRBJ1-1, with 7 bases fitting TRBD1. This CDR3 is built from 14 residues. The germline V gene has CDR1 MDHEN and CDR2 SYDVKM. V lost 4 bases to trimming and J lost 8 bases; unmatched junction nucleotides: 10. The CDR3: CASSSAGQPDEAFF. The CDR3 bases are TGTGCCAGCAGTTCAGCGGGACAGCCCGACGAAGCTTTCTTT. The variable domain in full, completed from reference TRBV28 and TRBJ1-1, reads DVKVTQSSRYLVKRTGEKVFLECVQDMDHENMFWYRQDPGLGLRLIYFSYDVKMKEKGDIPEGYSVSREKKERFSLILESASTNQTSMYLCASSSAGQPDEAFFGQGTRLTVV.

This clonotype was detected a few times. The J gene is TRBJ2-3, the V gene TRBV4-3; possibly TRBD2 for D (7 bases). Deletions cut 4 bases from V and 5 bases from J, with 19 bases between. CDR1 LGHNA and CDR2 YSLEER come from the germline V gene. The CDR3 runs 16 residues. CDR3 protein: CASSPQGGEDRDTQYF. CDR3 coding DNA: TGCGCCAGCAGCCCCCAAGGGGGGGAGGATAGAGATACGCAGTATTTT.

This clonotype was detected many times. The chain's CDR3 is CASSQVQGADEAFF. The CDR3 coding sequence is TGTGCCAGCAGCCAAGTACAGGGGGCTGATGAAGCTTTCTTT. V is TRBV4-2 and J is TRBJ1-1; 9 bases are shared with TRBD1. The length of the CDR3 is 14 residues. CDR1 is LGHNA and CDR2 is YNFKEQ in the germline V gene. Unmatched junction bases numbered 4, after V lost 1 base and J lost 7 bases.

This clonotype appeared many times. The chain has TRBV27 and TRBJ2-7; D uncertain. The CDR3 loop spans 17 amino acids. Germline V CDR1 and CDR2: MNHEY, SMNVEV (reference sequence). Trimming took off 7 bases at V and 3 bases at J, with 25 bases between the two ends. Here the CDR3 reads CASTPTRLLGKNYEQYF. The CDR3 region has the DNA TGTGCCAGCACACCGACTCGCTTATTAGGGAAAAACTACGAGCAGTACTTC.

A few counts support this clonotype. This chain connects TRBV28 to TRBJ2-7, with D tentatively TRBD1 (5 bases). This CDR3 has 12 amino acids. Germline V lookup: CDR1 MDHEN, CDR2 SYDVKM. V gave up 5 bases and J gave up 3 bases, with 8 bases separating them. The CDR3 DNA reads TGTGCCAGCAGTGGCAGGGTCTACGAGCAGTACTTC. Protein sequence: CASSGRVYEQYF.

The J gene is TRBJ2-2, the V gene TRBV10-3; D tentatively fits TRBD1 or TRBD2 (5 bases each). The CDR3 spans 18 residues. Germline V gene lookup returns CDR1 ENHRY and CDR2 SYGVKD. V lost 4 bases, J lost 0 bases, and 18 bases lay in between. The chain's CDR3 is CAISASPPPGPNTGELFF. DNA for the CDR3: TGTGCCATCAGTGCTTCACCTCCTCCGGGGCCGAACACCGGGGAGCTGTTTTTT.

In its sample, this clonotype was seen a few times. The chain uses TRBV29-1 and TRBJ2-7, with 7 bases lining up with TRBD2. Germline V lookup: CDR1 SQVTM, CDR2 ANQGSEA. With 4 bases clipped from V and 3 bases from J, the junction kept 15 bases outside the gene matches. The CDR3 is 16 amino acids. CDR3 loop: CSVVGASGFGGYEQYF. The DNA for the CDR3 is TGCAGCGTTGTTGGGGCTAGCGGATTCGGAGGCTACGAGCAGTACTTC.

This clonotype was detected ten times or more. The V gene is TRBV6-5, the J gene TRBJ2-7; D is unclear. CDR1 and CDR2 from the germline V gene are MNHEY and SVGAGI. V was clipped by 6 bases and J by 1 base, with 10 bases between them. The CDR3 covers 13 residues. DNA for the CDR3: TGTGCCAGCAGAGGAACCATATCCTACGAGCAGTACTTC. Encoded protein: CASRGTISYEQYF.

This clonotype was seen ten or more times. This chain joins TRBV12-3 or TRBV12-4 and TRBJ1-4, with D unclear. The CDR3 is 14 amino acids. V was clipped by 6 bases and J by 8 bases, with 16 bases between them. The DNA for the CDR3 is TGTGCCAGCAGCCCCAACCTAAGTTTAGAAAAACTGTTTTTT. This sequence encodes CASSPNLSLEKLFF.

This clonotype came up many times. The chain employs TRBV7-6 and TRBJ2-7, with D tentatively TRBD1 (6 bases). The CDR3 length is 16 residues. The V end was cut by 2 bases, the J end by 2 bases, with 16 bases between. Germline V CDR1 and CDR2: SGHVS, FNYEAQ. The CDR3 DNA reads TGTGCCAGCAGCTTACAGGACAGCCGATATCCCTACGAGCAGTACTTC. Translating gives CASSLQDSRYPYEQYF.

This clonotype was counted ten times or more. V is TRBV12-3 or TRBV12-4 and J is TRBJ1-3, with D unresolved. V shed 7 bases and J shed 0 bases, with 10 bases lying between them. This CDR3 has 14 residues. CDR3 loop: CASTYSDSGNTIYF. The CDR3 nucleotides read TGTGCCAGCACCTACAGTGACTCTGGAAACACCATATATTTT.

This clonotype was seen at least ten times. The chain combines TRBV7-2 with TRBJ1-4; D is unresolved. CDR3 length: 15 residues. The germline CDR1 and CDR2 sequences are SGHTA and FQGNSA. V dropped 0 bases and J dropped 4 bases, with 9 bases sitting between them. The CDR3 sequence: CASSLAAGLNEKLFF. The DNA for the CDR3 is TGTGCCAGCAGCTTAGCTGCAGGCCTTAATGAAAAACTGTTTTTT.

J is TRBJ2-6 and V is TRBV12-3 or TRBV12-4, with 9 bases aligning to TRBD1. The V gene end was trimmed by 5 bases and the J gene end by 7 bases; junction bases not matched to a gene: 6. The CDR3 is made up of 15 amino acids. CDR3 sequence: CASSPQGAVANVLTF. CDR3 coding DNA: TGTGCCAGCAGTCCACAGGGGGCGGTTGCCAACGTCCTGACTTTC.

This clonotype showed up just a few times. The chain links TRBV28 to TRBJ1-2, with 8 bases identical to TRBD1. CDR3 size: 12 residues. Germline CDR1 MDHEN, CDR2 SYDVKM. V trimming: 5 bases; J trimming: 6 bases; junction bases outside the gene matches: 2. DNA for the CDR3: TGTGCCAGCAGTCAGGGGGCGGATGGCTACACCTTC. Its translation is CASSQGADGYTF.

The V call is TRBV7-2, the J call TRBJ1-4; D not certain. Trimming removed 2 bases from V and 7 bases from J, with 14 bases in between. Germline loops: CDR1 SGHTA, CDR2 FQGNSA. CDR3 length equals 15 residues. CDR3 region: CASSLKWAALEKLFF. In DNA form, the CDR3 reads TGTGCCAGCAGCTTAAAATGGGCGGCGCTTGAAAAACTGTTTTTT. Supplemented by reference TRBV7-2 and TRBJ1-4, the full variable domain reads GAGVSQSPSNKVTEKGKDVELRCDPISGHTALYWYRQSLGQGLEFLIYFQGNSAPDKSGLPSDRFSAERTGGSVSTLTIQRTQQEDSAVYLCASSLKWAALEKLFFGSGTQLSVL.

This clonotype has a count of ten or more. The V and J genes are TRBV5-5 and TRBJ1-1; 9 bases are shared with TRBD1. V gave up 0 bases and J gave up 0 bases; unmatched junction bases: 6. This CDR3 has 17 residues. The germline CDR1 and CDR2 sequences are SGHKS and YYEKEE (reference sequence). CDR3 in amino acids: CASSLVGQGSMNTEAFF. CDR3 nucleotides: TGTGCCAGCAGCTTGGTGGGACAGGGATCTATGAACACTGAAGCTTTCTTT.